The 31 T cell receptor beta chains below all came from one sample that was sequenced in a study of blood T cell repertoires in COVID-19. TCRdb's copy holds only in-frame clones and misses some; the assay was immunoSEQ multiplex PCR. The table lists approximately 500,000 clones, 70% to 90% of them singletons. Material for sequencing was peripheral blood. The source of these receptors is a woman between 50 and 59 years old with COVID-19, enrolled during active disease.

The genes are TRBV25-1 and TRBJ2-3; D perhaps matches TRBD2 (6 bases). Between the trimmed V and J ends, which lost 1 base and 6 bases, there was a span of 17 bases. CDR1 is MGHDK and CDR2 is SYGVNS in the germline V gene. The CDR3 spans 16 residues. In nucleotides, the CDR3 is TGTGCCAGCAGTGAATTGGGCGGCACCGGAGGGGATACGCAGTATTTT. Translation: CASSELGGTGGDTQYF. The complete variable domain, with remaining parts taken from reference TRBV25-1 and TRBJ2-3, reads EADIYQTPRYLVIGTGKKITLECSQTMGHDKMYWYQQDPGMELHLIHYSYGVNSTEKGDLSSESTVSRIRTEHFPLTLESARPSHTSQYLCASSELGGTGGDTQYFGPGTRLTVL.

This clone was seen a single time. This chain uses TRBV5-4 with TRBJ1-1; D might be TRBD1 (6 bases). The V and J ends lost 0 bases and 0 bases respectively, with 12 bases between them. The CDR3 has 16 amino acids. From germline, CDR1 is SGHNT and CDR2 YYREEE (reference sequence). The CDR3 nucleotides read TGTGCCAGCAGCTTGGGAGCGGACAGTTTGAACACTGAAGCTTTCTTT. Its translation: CASSLGADSLNTEAFF.

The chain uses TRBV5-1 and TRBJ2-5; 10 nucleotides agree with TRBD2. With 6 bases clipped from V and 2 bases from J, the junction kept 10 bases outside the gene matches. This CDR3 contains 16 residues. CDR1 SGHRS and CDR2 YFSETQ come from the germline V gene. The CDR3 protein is CASIRSGGLTQETQYF. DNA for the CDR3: TGCGCCAGCATACGTAGCGGGGGGCTCACTCAAGAGACCCAGTACTTC.

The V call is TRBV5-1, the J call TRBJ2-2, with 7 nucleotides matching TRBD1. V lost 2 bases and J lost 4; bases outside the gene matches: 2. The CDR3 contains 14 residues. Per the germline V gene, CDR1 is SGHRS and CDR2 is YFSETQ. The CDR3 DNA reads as TGCGCCAGCAGCTTACAGGGGTCCACCGGGGAGCTGTTTTTT. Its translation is CASSLQGSTGELFF.

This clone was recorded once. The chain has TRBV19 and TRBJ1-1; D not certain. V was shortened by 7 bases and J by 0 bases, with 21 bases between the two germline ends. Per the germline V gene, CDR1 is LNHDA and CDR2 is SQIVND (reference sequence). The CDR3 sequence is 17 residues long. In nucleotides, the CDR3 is TGTGCCAGTACCCCCGGAGCGGGGAGCGGGGTGAACACTGAAGCTTTCTTT. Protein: CASTPGAGSGVNTEAFF.

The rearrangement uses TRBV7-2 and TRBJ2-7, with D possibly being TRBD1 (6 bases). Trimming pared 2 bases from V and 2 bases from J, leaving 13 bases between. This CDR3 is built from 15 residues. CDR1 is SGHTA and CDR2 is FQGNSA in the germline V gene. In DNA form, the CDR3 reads TGTGCCAGCAGCTTACTGCAAGGGGGTACCTACGAGCAGTACTTC. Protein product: CASSLLQGGTYEQYF.

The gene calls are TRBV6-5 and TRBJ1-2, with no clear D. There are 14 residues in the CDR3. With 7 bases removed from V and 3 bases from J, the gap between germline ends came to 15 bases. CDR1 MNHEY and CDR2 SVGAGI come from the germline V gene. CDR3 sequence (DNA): TGTGCCAGCACCACGAGGGATTCTGACTATGGCTACACCTTC. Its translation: CASTTRDSDYGYTF.

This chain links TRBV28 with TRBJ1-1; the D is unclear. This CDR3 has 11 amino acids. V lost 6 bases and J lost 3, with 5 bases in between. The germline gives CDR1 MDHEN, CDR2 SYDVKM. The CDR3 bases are TGTGCCAGCAGCCAGGACACTGAAGCTTTCTTT. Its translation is CASSQDTEAFF.

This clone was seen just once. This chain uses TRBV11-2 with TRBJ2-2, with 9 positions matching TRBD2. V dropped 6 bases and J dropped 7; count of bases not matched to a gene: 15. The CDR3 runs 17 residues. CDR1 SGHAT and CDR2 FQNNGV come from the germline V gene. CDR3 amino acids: CASRIRSGGALGGELFF. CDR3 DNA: TGTGCCAGCAGAATCCGTAGCGGGGGCGCACTGGGCGGGGAGCTGTTTTTT.

The CDR3 nucleotides are TGTGCCAGCAGCTTGGGACTAGCGGGGGGCTGGCAAGAGACCCAGTACTTC. This codes for CASSLGLAGGWQETQYF. The chain combines TRBV5-4 with TRBJ2-5; 13 nucleotides align to TRBD2. The CDR3 is 17 residues long. CDR1 SGHNT and CDR2 YYREEE come from the germline V gene (reference sequence). Losses at the gene ends were 0 bases for V and 2 bases for J; bases not matched to a gene: 4.

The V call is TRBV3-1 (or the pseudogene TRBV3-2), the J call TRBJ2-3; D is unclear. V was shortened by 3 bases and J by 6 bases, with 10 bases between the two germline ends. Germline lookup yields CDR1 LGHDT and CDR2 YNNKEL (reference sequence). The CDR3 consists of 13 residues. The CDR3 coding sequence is TGTGCCAGCAGCCATTCTCTTGAGGATACGCAGTATTTT. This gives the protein CASSHSLEDTQYF.

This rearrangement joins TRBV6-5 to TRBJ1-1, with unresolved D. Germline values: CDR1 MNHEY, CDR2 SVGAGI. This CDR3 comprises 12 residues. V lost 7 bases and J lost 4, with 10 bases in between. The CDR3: CASKSVSTEAFF. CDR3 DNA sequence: TGTGCCAGCAAGAGCGTCTCCACTGAAGCTTTCTTT.

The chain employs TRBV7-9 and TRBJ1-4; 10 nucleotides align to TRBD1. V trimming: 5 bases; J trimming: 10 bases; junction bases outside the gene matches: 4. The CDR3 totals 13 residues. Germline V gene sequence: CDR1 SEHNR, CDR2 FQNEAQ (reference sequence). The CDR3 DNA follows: TGTGCCAGCAGCCCGAGGACAGGGGGAAAACTGTTTTTT. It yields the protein CASSPRTGGKLFF.

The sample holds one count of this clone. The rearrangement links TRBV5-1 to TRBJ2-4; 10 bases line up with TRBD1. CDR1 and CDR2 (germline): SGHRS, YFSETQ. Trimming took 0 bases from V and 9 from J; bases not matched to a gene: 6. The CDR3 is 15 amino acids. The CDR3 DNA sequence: TGCGCCAGCAGCTTGGGTGACAGGGGGCTGGGCATTCAGTACTTC. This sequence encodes CASSLGDRGLGIQYF. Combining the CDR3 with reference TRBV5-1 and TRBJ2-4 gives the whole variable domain KAGVTQTPRYLIKTRGQQVTLSCSPISGHRSVSWYQQTPGQGLQFLFEYFSETQRNKGNFPGRFSGRQFSNSRSEMNVSTLELGDSALYLCASSLGDRGLGIQYFGAGTRLSVL.

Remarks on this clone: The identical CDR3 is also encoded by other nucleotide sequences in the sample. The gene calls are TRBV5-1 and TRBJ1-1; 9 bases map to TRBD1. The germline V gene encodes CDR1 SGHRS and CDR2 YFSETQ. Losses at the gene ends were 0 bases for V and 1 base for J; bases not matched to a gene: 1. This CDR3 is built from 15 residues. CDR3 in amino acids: CASSLGGQGNTEAFF. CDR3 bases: TGCGCCAGCAGCTTGGGGGGACAGGGGAACACTGAAGCTTTCTTT.

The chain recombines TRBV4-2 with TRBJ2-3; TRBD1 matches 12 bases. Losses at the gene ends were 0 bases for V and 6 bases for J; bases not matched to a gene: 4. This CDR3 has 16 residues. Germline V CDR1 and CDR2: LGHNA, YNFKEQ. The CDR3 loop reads CASSQDGTGGRDTQYF. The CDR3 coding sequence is TGTGCCAGCAGCCAAGATGGGACAGGGGGCCGGGATACGCAGTATTTT.

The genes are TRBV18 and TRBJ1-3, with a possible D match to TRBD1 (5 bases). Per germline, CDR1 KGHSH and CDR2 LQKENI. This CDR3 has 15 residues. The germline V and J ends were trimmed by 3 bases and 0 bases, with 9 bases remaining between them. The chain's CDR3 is CASSPGLISGNTIYF. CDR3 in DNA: TGTGCCAGCTCACCGGGGCTTATCTCTGGAAACACCATATATTTT.

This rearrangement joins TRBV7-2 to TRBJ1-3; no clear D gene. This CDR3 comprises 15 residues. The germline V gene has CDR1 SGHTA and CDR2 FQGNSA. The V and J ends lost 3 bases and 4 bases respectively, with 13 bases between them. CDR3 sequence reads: CASSFEYYSGNTIYF. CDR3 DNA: TGTGCCAGCAGCTTTGAATACTACTCAGGAAACACCATATATTTT.

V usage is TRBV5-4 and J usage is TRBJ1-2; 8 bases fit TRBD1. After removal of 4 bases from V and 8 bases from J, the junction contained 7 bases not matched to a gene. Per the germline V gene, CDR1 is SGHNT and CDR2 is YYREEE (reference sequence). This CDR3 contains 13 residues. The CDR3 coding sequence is TGTGCCAGCAGCCGCGGACAGGGCGAGGGCTACACCTTC. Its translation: CASSRGQGEGYTF.

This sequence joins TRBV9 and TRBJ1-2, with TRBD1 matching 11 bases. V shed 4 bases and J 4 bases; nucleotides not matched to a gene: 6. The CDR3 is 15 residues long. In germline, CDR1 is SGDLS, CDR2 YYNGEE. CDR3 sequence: CASSPRTGGPYGYTF. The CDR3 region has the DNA TGTGCCAGCAGCCCTCGGACAGGGGGCCCCTATGGCTACACCTTC.

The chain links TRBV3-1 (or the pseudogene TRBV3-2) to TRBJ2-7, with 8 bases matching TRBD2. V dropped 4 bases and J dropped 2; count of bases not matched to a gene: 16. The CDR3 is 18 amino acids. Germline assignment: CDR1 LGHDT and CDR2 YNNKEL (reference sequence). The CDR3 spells CASSLNAGGPSRAYEQYF. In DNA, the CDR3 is TGTGCCAGCAGCCTCAACGCGGGGGGTCCCTCCCGAGCCTACGAGCAGTACTTC.

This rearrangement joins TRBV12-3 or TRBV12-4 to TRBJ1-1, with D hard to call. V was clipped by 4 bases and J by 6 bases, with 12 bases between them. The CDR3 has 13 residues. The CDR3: CASSSVAAAEAFF. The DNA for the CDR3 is TGTGCCAGCAGTTCAGTAGCCGCGGCTGAAGCTTTCTTT.

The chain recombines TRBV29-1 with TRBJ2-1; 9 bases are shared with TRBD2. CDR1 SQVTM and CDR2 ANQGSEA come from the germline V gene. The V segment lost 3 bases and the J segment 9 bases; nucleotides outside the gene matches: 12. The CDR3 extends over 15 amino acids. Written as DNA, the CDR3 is TGCAGCGTTGAGAAAAGGTCTAGCGGGGAAGGTGAGCAGTTCTTC. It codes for CSVEKRSSGEGEQFF.

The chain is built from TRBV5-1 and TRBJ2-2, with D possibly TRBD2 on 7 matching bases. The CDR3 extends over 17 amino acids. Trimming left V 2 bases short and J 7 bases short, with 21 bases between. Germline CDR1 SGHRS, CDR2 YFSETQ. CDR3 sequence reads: CASSFIVPRGGLGELFF. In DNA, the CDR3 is TGCGCCAGCAGCTTCATTGTTCCGAGGGGGGGCCTCGGGGAGCTGTTTTTT.

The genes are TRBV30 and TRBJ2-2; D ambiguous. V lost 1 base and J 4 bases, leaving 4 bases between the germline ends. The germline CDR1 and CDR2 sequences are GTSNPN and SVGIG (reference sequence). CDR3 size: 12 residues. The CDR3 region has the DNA TGTGCCTGGAGTGGTATCACCGGGGAGCTGTTTTTT. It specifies CAWSGITGELFF.

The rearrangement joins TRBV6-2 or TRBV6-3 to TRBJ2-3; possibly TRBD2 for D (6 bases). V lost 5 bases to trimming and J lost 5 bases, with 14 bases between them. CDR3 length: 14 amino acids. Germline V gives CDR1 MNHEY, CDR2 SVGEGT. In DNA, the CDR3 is TGTGCCAGCAGTCCGCCGACTAGACGAGATACGCAGTATTTT. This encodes CASSPPTRRDTQYF.

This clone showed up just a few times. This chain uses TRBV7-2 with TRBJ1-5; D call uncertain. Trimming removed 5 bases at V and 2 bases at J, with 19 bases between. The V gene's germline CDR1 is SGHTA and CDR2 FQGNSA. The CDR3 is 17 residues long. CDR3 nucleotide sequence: TGTGCCAGCAGCCTTACTTCCCCCTCCCTAGGCAATCAGCCCCAGCATTTT. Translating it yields CASSLTSPSLGNQPQHF.

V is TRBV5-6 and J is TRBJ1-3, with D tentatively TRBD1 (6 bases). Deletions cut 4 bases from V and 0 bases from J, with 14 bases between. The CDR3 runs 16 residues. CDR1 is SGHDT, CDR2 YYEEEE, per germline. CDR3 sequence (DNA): TGTGCCAGCAGCGAGACAGGCGCACACTCTGGAAACACCATATATTTT. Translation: CASSETGAHSGNTIYF.

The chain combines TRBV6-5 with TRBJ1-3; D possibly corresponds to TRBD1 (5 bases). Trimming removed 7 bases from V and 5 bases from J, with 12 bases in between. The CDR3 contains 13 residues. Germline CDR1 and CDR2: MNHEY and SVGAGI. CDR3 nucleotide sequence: TGTGCCAGCAACGAGCAGGGAAGAAACACCATATATTTT. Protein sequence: CASNEQGRNTIYF.

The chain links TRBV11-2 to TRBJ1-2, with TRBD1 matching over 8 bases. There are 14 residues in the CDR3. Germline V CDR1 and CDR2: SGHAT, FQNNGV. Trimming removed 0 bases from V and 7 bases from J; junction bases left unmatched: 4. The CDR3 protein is CASSLDRTGFGYTF. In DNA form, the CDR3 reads TGTGCCAGCAGCTTAGATAGGACAGGGTTTGGCTACACCTTC.

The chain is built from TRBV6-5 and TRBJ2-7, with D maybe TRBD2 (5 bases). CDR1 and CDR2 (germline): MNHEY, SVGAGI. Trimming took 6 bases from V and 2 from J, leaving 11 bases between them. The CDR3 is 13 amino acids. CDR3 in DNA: TGTGCCAGCAGCGGCGAGAGGGCCTACGAGCAGTACTTC. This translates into CASSGERAYEQYF.